Below are 32 T cell receptor beta chains sequenced from a single sample in a study of Graves' ophthalmopathy and Graves' hyperthyroidism. RNA served as the template for amplifying TCR beta CDR3 regions. Second-round multiplex PCR came after first-round RT-PCR with HTBI primers. TCRdb redid the calling of the multiplex PCR reads with MiXCR, one entry per CDR3 protein. This sample has 300,000 to 400,000 distinct CDR3 sequences, with roughly 15% found just once. Sequenced: peripheral blood. The receptors derive from an adult woman with stable Graves' hyperthyroidism.

There are many counts of this clonotype. The chain carries TRBV5-1 and TRBJ2-2; TRBD2 matches 7 bases. CDR1 and CDR2 from the germline V gene are SGHRS and YFSETQ. CDR3 size: 16 residues. V shed 1 base and J 2 bases; nucleotides not matched to a gene: 5. DNA of the CDR3: TGCGCCAGCAGCTTGAACTCAGCGGGAAACACCGGGGAGCTGTTTTTT. Amino acids: CASSLNSAGNTGELFF.

This sequence joins TRBV12-3 or TRBV12-4 and TRBJ2-7, with 7 bases that match TRBD2. This CDR3 has 11 residues. The junction had 0 bases not matched to a gene; V was cut back by 5 bases and J by 5 bases. The CDR3, as DNA: TGTGCCAGCAGTGGACTAGACGAGCAGTACTTC. This translates into CASSGLDEQYF.

This clonotype was seen a handful of times. In nucleotides, the CDR3 is TGCGCCAGCAGCCAAGGGTCGCGGGAACGCTCCTACGAGCAGTACTTC. It yields the protein CASSQGSRERSYEQYF. The gene calls are TRBV4-1 and TRBJ2-7, with D maybe TRBD2 (6 bases). This CDR3 contains 16 residues. Germline V gene data show CDR1 as MGHRA and CDR2 as YSYEKL. With 1 base removed from V and 0 bases from J, the gap between germline ends came to 13 bases.

This clonotype was detected many times. The rearrangement joins TRBV2 to TRBJ2-5; D unclear. Trimming stripped 4 bases from V and 5 bases from J, with 20 bases between. This CDR3 is 16 amino acids long. CDR1 is SNHLY, CDR2 FYNNEI, per germline. CDR3 loop: CASSASLRGSKETQYF. The CDR3 nucleotides read TGTGCCAGCAGTGCCAGTCTAAGAGGTTCGAAGGAGACCCAGTACTTC. Full variable domain (outside the CDR3, taken from reference TRBV2 and TRBJ2-5): EPEVTQTPSHQVTQMGQEVILRCVPISNHLYFYWYRQILGQKVEFLVSFYNNEISEKSEIFDDQFSVERPDGSNFTLKIRSTKLEDSAMYFCASSASLRGSKETQYFGPGTRLLVL.

Many counts were recorded for this clonotype. This chain links TRBV7-2 with TRBJ2-5; TRBD2 might be the D (6 bases). Trimming shortened V by 5 bases and J by 2 bases, and 21 bases separated the two germline ends. Germline V gene sequence: CDR1 SGHTA, CDR2 FQGNSA. The CDR3 has 17 amino acids. In nucleotides, the CDR3 is TGTGCCAGCAGCCTCGCGATGGGCGGAGGGGTACAAGAGACCCAGTACTTC. This encodes CASSLAMGGGVQETQYF. The full variable domain, in which reference TRBV7-2 and TRBJ2-5 provide the parts outside the CDR3, is GAGVSQSPSNKVTEKGKDVELRCDPISGHTALYWYRQSLGQGLEFLIYFQGNSAPDKSGLPSDRFSAERTGGSVSTLTIQRTQQEDSAVYLCASSLAMGGGVQETQYFGPGTRLLVL.

In this sample, this clonotype turned up many times. At one end the junction does not follow the germline gene, possibly because of a read error. Here the CDR3 reads CAASRDPLGGTQYF. The CDR3, as DNA: TGTGCCGCCAGCAGAGATCCATTGGGAGGGACCCAGTACTTC. The chain links TRBV15 to TRBJ2-5, with D perhaps TRBD2 (6 bases). Germline loops: CDR1 LNHNV, CDR2 YYDKDF (reference sequence). CDR3 length equals 14 residues.

Ten or more counts support this clonotype. V is TRBV6-5 and J is TRBJ2-7, with D perhaps given as TRBD1 or TRBD2 (5 bases each). Trimming left V 0 bases short and J 4 bases short, with 19 bases between. The CDR3 totals 17 residues. Germline CDR1 MNHEY, CDR2 SVGAGI. The CDR3 bases are TGTGCCAGCAGTTACTCTACCTTTGGGGGAGTCAGGTACGAGCAGTACTTC. Translation: CASSYSTFGGVRYEQYF.

This clonotype was detected only a few times. This may be a read error: a much more frequent sequence differs by one nucleotide. This rearrangement joins TRBV29-1 to TRBJ2-7; no reliable D call. The V gene lost 6 bases and the J gene lost 0 bases, with 9 bases spanning the gap. The CDR3 has 12 residues. Germline lookup yields CDR1 SQVTM and CDR2 ANQGSEA. The CDR3 is CSVLTPSYEQYV. The DNA of the CDR3 is TGCAGCGTCTTGACACCCTCCTACGAGCAGTACGTC.

The gene calls are TRBV15 and TRBJ1-3; tentative D call: TRBD1 (5 bases). Looked up from germline, CDR1 is LNHNV and CDR2 is YYDKDF (reference sequence). Trimming stripped 0 bases from V and 0 bases from J, with 21 bases between. This CDR3 is 20 amino acids long. This CDR3 reads CATSRDRGTGGRSSGNTIYF. The DNA for the CDR3 is TGTGCCACCAGCAGAGATAGGGGAACGGGAGGCCGTAGCTCTGGAAACACCATATATTTT. Supplemented by reference TRBV15 and TRBJ1-3, the full variable domain reads DAMVIQNPRYQVTQFGKPVTLSCSQTLNHNVMYWYQQKSSQAPKLLFHYYDKDFNNEADTPDNFQSRRPNTSFCFLDIRSPGLGDTAMYLCATSRDRGTGGRSSGNTIYFGEGSWLTVV.

This clonotype was counted many times. The gene calls are TRBV28 and TRBJ2-2; 8 nucleotides agree with TRBD2. Germline V gene data show CDR1 as MDHEN and CDR2 as SYDVKM. The CDR3 runs 17 residues. Trimming took 8 bases from V and 4 from J; bases not matched to a gene: 15. CDR3 amino acids: CASGPPPERESTGELFF. DNA for the CDR3: TGTGCCAGCGGGCCCCCCCCCGAGCGGGAGTCCACCGGGGAGCTGTTTTTT.

The table lists this clonotype with many counts. V usage is TRBV28 and J usage is TRBJ1-6; a weak D match, TRBD1 (6 bases). The CDR3 runs 16 residues. Germline CDR1 and CDR2: MDHEN and SYDVKM. V was trimmed by 5 bases and J by 5 bases, leaving 16 bases between them. The CDR3 reads CASSPPGGANNSPLHF. In DNA, the CDR3 is TGTGCCAGCAGTCCCCCTGGGGGGGCAAATAATTCACCCCTCCACTTT.

The CDR3 loop is CASSVGRSYEQYF. CDR3 nucleotide sequence: TGTGCCAGCAGCGTCGGACGCAGCTACGAGCAGTACTTC. J is TRBJ2-7 and V is TRBV5-5; D is ambiguous. V lost 4 bases and J 3 bases, leaving 11 bases between the germline ends. This CDR3 contains 13 residues. Germline V gene sequence: CDR1 SGHKS, CDR2 YYEKEE (reference sequence).

This sequence joins TRBV20-1 and TRBJ1-2, with D possibly matching TRBD1 (5 bases). V lost 5 bases to trimming and J lost 6 bases, with 10 bases between them. The CDR3 contains 11 residues. Looked up from germline, CDR1 is DFQATT and CDR2 is SNEGSKA (reference sequence). The CDR3 DNA sequence: TGCAGTGCTGGCCTAGGGGATGGCTACACCTTC. Translating gives CSAGLGDGYTF.

Ten or more counts support this clonotype. Here the CDR3 DNA reads TGTGCCAGCAGATTATGGGCCCAAATCCTGACTTTC. This encodes CASRLWAQILTF. This chain links TRBV7-9 with TRBJ2-6, with no clear D. This CDR3 spans 12 amino acids. The germline V gene encodes CDR1 SEHNR and CDR2 FQNEAQ (reference sequence). Trimming removed 6 bases at V and 14 bases at J, with 14 bases between.

This clonotype occurred many times. This chain uses TRBV6-2 or TRBV6-3 with TRBJ2-5; 8 bases line up with TRBD2. CDR3 length: 20 amino acids. Germline V CDR1 and CDR2: MNHEY, SVGEGT. J lost 5 bases, V lost 0 bases, and 20 bases had no gene match. In nucleotides, the CDR3 is TGTGCCAGCAGTTACTCGAACGCGTTAGCGGGACTAAAGCGGGGGGAGACCCAGTACTTC. Its translation: CASSYSNALAGLKRGETQYF.

This clonotype was counted only a few times. The chain links TRBV5-1 to TRBJ2-5; 8 nucleotides align to TRBD1. Trimming removed 1 base from V and 5 bases from J; junction bases left unmatched: 7. This CDR3 has 15 amino acids. Germline V CDR1 and CDR2: SGHRS, YFSETQ. CDR3 in DNA: TGCGCCAGCAGCTTGCGACAGGGGTCGAGCGAGACCCAGTACTTC. It yields the protein CASSLRQGSSETQYF.

The chain joins TRBV12-3 or TRBV12-4 to TRBJ1-1, with D tentatively TRBD1 (5 bases). The CDR3 totals 14 residues. Trimming removed 6 bases from V and 0 bases from J, with 11 bases in between. CDR3 in amino acids: CASSPGGVNTEAFF. In DNA form, the CDR3 reads TGTGCCAGCAGCCCCGGGGGGGTGAACACTGAAGCTTTCTTT.

In its sample, this clonotype was seen a few times. The V call is TRBV13, the J call TRBJ1-5; D is unclear. Germline V gene sequence: CDR1 PRHDT, CDR2 FYEKMQ (reference sequence). With 5 bases removed from V and 3 bases from J, the gap between germline ends came to 11 bases. The CDR3 runs 14 residues. The CDR3 nucleotides read TGTGCCAGCAGCCCGGGCCGGAACAATCAGCCCCAGCATTTT. Amino acids: CASSPGRNNQPQHF. The variable domain in full, completed from reference TRBV13 and TRBJ1-5, reads AAGVIQSPRHLIKEKRETATLKCYPIPRHDTVYWYQQGPGQDPQFLISFYEKMQSDKGSIPDRFSAQQFSDYHSELNMSSLELGDSALYFCASSPGRNNQPQHFGDGTRLSIL.

The genes are TRBV27 and TRBJ2-7; TRBD2 agrees at 11 bases. Germline values: CDR1 MNHEY, CDR2 SMNVEV (reference sequence). Losses at the gene ends were 5 bases for V and 6 bases for J; bases not matched to a gene: 6. This CDR3 is 14 amino acids long. The CDR3 sequence: CASSGTSGLGEQYF. CDR3 bases: TGTGCCAGCAGTGGGACTAGCGGTCTGGGCGAGCAGTACTTC.

This clonotype was observed at least ten times. This rearrangement joins TRBV6-2 or TRBV6-3 to TRBJ2-7; either TRBD1 or TRBD2 may fit D (5 bases each). The V end lost 10 bases, the J end lost 7 bases, and 14 bases lay between the germline ends. CDR1 and CDR2 from the germline V gene are MNHEY and SVGEGT. The CDR3 is made up of 11 amino acids. CDR3 sequence (DNA): TGTGCCACCCTACTGGGGACGGAGCAGTACTTC. This sequence encodes CATLLGTEQYF.

This clonotype was detected many times. The CDR3 spells CASSDRGDQPQHF. Written as DNA, the CDR3 is TGTGCCAGCAGTGACAGGGGGGATCAGCCCCAGCATTTT. The chain uses TRBV2 and TRBJ1-5, with TRBD1 identical over 7 bases. There are 13 residues in the CDR3. The ends lost 3 bases at V and 5 bases at J; junction bases unmatched: 1. Germline V gene sequence: CDR1 SNHLY, CDR2 FYNNEI.

This clonotype came up many times. This chain links TRBV6-1 with TRBJ1-5; D uncertain. The ends were cut back, 2 bases at V and 3 bases at J, with 20 bases in the middle. The CDR3 totals 18 residues. Per germline, CDR1 MNHNS and CDR2 SASEGT. The CDR3 DNA reads TGTGCCAGCAGTGAATTTGGTGCCCTCTCTAATTACAATCAGCCCCAGCATTTT. It is translated as CASSEFGALSNYNQPQHF.

This chain links TRBV7-9 with TRBJ1-1, with 7 bases fitting TRBD1. This CDR3 has 13 residues. V shed 1 base, J shed 11 bases, and the junction held 7 bases outside the gene matches. Looked up from germline, CDR1 is SEHNR and CDR2 is FQNEAQ (reference sequence). Written as DNA, the CDR3 is TGTGCCAGCAGCTTAGGAGGGGGCGCCGGGGCTTTCTTT. Its protein is CASSLGGGAGAFF.

Of note for this clonotype: Its ends do not fully match the called genes, so a read error is possible. This CDR3 reads CASREGRYGYTF. Written as DNA, the CDR3 is TGTGCCAGCCGTGAGGGGCGCTATGGCTACACCTTC. V and J are TRBV2 and TRBJ1-2; D is possibly TRBD1 (5 bases). Germline values: CDR1 SNHLY, CDR2 FYNNEI. The CDR3 extends over 12 amino acids.

This clonotype was counted ten times or more. This sequence joins TRBV7-3 and TRBJ2-2; a possible D gene is TRBD2 (5 bases). The germline gives CDR1 SGHTA, CDR2 FQGTGA. Trimming removed 3 bases at V and 0 bases at J, with 20 bases between. CDR3 length: 19 amino acids. In nucleotides, the CDR3 is TGTGCCAGCAGCTTTACTAGTAGTGAAATGGGCCCGAACACCGGGGAGCTGTTTTTT. Encoded protein: CASSFTSSEMGPNTGELFF.

The chain carries TRBV20-1 and TRBJ2-5; D may match TRBD1 or TRBD2 (7 bases each). V shed 6 bases and J shed 7 bases, with 12 bases lying between them. There are 11 residues in the CDR3. The germline V gene has CDR1 DFQATT and CDR2 SNEGSKA (reference sequence). The CDR3 nucleotides read TGCAGTGCAACAGGGGAGGGGACCCAGTACTTC. It yields the protein CSATGEGTQYF.

This clonotype showed up many times. V gene TRBV20-1 combines with J gene TRBJ1-6, with D tentatively TRBD1 (5 bases). Trimming left V 1 base short and J 8 bases short, with 18 bases between. The CDR3 length is 16 residues. Germline CDR1 is DFQATT and CDR2 is SNEGSKA (reference sequence). The CDR3: CSARVGTQGIDSPLHF. DNA of the CDR3: TGCAGTGCTAGAGTGGGGACTCAAGGAATTGATTCACCCCTCCACTTT.

There are a few counts of this clonotype. The chain has TRBV6-5 and TRBJ1-5; D unresolved. Trimming removed 6 bases at V and 1 base at J, with 10 bases between. Germline V gene data show CDR1 as MNHEY and CDR2 as SVGAGI. This CDR3 comprises 14 residues. The CDR3 spells CASRLDLSNQPQHF. The CDR3 nucleotides read TGTGCCAGCAGACTCGACTTGAGCAATCAGCCCCAGCATTTT.

The CDR3 sequence is CASSFVYGREVTEAFF. CDR3 in DNA: TGTGCCAGCAGTTTTGTGTATGGCAGGGAAGTCACTGAAGCTTTCTTT. The genes are TRBV27 and TRBJ1-1; the D gene is possibly TRBD1 (5 bases). With 3 bases removed from V and 4 bases from J, the gap between germline ends came to 18 bases. This CDR3 has 16 amino acids. Germline CDR1 reads MNHEY; CDR2 reads SMNVEV (reference sequence).

There are many counts of this clonotype. This sequence joins TRBV27 and TRBJ1-6, with 7 bases aligning to TRBD1. The CDR3 is 17 residues long. Unmatched junction bases numbered 10, after V lost 0 bases and J lost 8 bases. The germline V gene encodes CDR1 MNHEY and CDR2 SMNVEV (reference sequence). The CDR3, as DNA: TGTGCCAGCAGTTTATCGATCCGAGGGGGCAAGCATTCACCCCTCCACTTT. Translating gives CASSLSIRGGKHSPLHF.

There are many counts of this clonotype. The V call is TRBV25-1, the J call TRBJ2-7; 7 bases are shared with TRBD1. Germline V gene lookup returns CDR1 MGHDK and CDR2 SYGVNS. The CDR3 length is 13 residues. The V gene end was trimmed by 4 bases and the J gene end by 6 bases; junction bases not matched to a gene: 6. As DNA, the CDR3 is TGTGCCAGCAGTGGACAGACAGGGTTCGAGCAGTACTTC. It codes for CASSGQTGFEQYF.

This clonotype was observed many times. Given a much more abundant clone one base away, this may be a read error. The rearrangement links TRBV12-3 or TRBV12-4 to TRBJ2-6; perhaps D is TRBD1 or TRBD2 (5 bases each). This CDR3 has 15 amino acids. Here the CDR3 DNA reads TGTGCCAGCAATCAAGGGAGCTCTGGGGCCAACGTCCAGACTTTC. Protein: CASNQGSSGANVQTF.